This T cell receptor beta chain was retrieved from a study of shared clonotypes between healthy human individuals. Study as a whole: Each donor had three CD4 naive, three CD4 memory, two CD8 naive and one CD8 memory plate. Findings and caveats of the study: Among non-shared clonotypes, generation probabilities were lower than among those shared by all four donors.

Germline V gene data show CDR1 as MNHEY and CDR2 as SVGAGI. V shed 4 bases, J shed 5 bases, and the junction held 4 bases outside the gene matches. The CDR3 length is 14 residues. As regards this clone: The antigen is undetermined.

The authors distributed each subset's genomic DNA evenly over several immunoSEQ plates. TCRdb keeps only in-frame clones here, not all; method: immunoSEQ multiplex PCR. The sample shows about 100,000 clones, about 72% of them seen only once. The sample taken for sequencing was memory CD8+ T cells sorted from blood. The subset denotes: CD45RO+ cells pooled with CCR7-negative TemRA cells. The chain combines TRBV6-5 with TRBJ2-2; 7 bases map to TRBD1. The TCR was taken from a woman younger than 45 in good health. As DNA, the CDR3 is TGTGCCAGCAGTTCTAGGGGGCGGACCGGGGAGCTGTTTTTT. It is translated as CASSSRGRTGELFF.